This is a list of T cell receptor beta chains from one sample in a study of T cell repertoires in cytomegalovirus infection. TCRdb passed the reads through MiXCR, listing each CDR3 protein once. This repertoire shows about 260,000 distinct CDR3 sequences, 8% to 9.5% found once; its top ten account for over 12%. The sample taken for sequencing was PBMCs. These receptors came from a human donor in good health (CMV status not recorded). Some clones in this sample may be carry-over from other donors' samples. The CDR3 runs from the conserved cysteine through the conserved F or W. The order of the fields is CDR3 protein, CDR3 DNA, CDR3 length, J gene, V gene, D gene, clone size. D genes are given only for firm matches. Some rows mark clone size as missing; the rest say once, few, many or name a class of expanded clone.

CASSLGQAGSEQFF TGTGCCAGCAGCTTAGGACAGGCTGGAAGTGAGCAGTTCTTC 14 TRBJ2-1 TRBV7-2 . many
CSVDLYQETQYF TGCAGCGTTGACCTTTACCAAGAGACCCAGTACTTC 12 TRBJ2-5 TRBV29-1 . .
CASSLSSGVAGPTDTQYF TGTGCCAGTAGTCTCTCCTCGGGGGTAGCGGGGCCCACAGATACGCAGTATTTT 18 TRBJ2-3 TRBV19 TRBD2 .
CASTLGGRLNTEAFF TGTGCCAGTACCCTCGGCGGCAGATTGAACACTGAAGCTTTCTTT 15 TRBJ1-1 TRBV19 . many
CASSLNGNGGWEPQHF TGTGCCAGCAGCTTAAATGGGAATGGAGGGTGGGAGCCCCAGCATTTT 16 TRBJ1-5 TRBV11-3 . many
CASSLNVATGTNYGYTF TGTGCCAGCAGCTTAAACGTCGCAACAGGGACTAACTATGGCTACACCTTC 17 TRBJ1-2 TRBV7-2 . many
CASRLGRLNTEAFF TGTGCCAGCAGGCTCGGGCGGTTGAACACTGAAGCTTTCTTT 14 TRBJ1-1 TRBV2 . .
CSARSAGPNEQYF TGCAGTGCTAGGTCGGCCGGGCCTAACGAGCAGTACTTC 13 TRBJ2-7 TRBV20-1 . few
CASSFWQVNSPLHF TGTGCCAGCAGCTTCTGGCAGGTCAATTCACCCCTCCACTTT 14 TRBJ1-6 TRBV7-2 . many
CASSSRGGRSEAFF TGTGCCAGCAGCTCCAGAGGGGGACGTAGTGAAGCTTTCTTT 14 TRBJ1-1 TRBV5-6 . many
CASSTGIGYTF TGTGCCAGTAGTACAGGGATCGGCTACACCTTC 11 TRBJ1-2 TRBV19 . many
CASSQELSTDTQYF TGTGCCAGCAGCCAAGAACTGAGCACAGATACGCAGTATTTT 14 TRBJ2-3 TRBV4-2 . few
CASSLASVPYGYTF TGTGCCAGCAGCTTAGCGTCAGTTCCCTATGGCTACACCTTC 14 TRBJ1-2 TRBV7-4 . many